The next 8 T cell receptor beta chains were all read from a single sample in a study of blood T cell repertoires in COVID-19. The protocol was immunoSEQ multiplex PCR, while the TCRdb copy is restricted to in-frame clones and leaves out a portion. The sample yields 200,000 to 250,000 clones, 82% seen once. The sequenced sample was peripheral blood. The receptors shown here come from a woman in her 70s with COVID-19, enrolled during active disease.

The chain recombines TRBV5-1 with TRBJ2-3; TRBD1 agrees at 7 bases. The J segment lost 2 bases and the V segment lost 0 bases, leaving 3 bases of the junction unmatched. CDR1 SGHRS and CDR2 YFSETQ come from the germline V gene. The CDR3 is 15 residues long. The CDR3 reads CASSLVGQFTDTQYF. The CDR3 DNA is TGCGCCAGCAGCTTGGTGGGACAGTTCACAGATACGCAGTATTTT.

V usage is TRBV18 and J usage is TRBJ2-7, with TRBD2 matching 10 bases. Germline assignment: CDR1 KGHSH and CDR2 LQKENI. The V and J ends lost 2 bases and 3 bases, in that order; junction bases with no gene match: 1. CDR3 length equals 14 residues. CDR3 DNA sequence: TGTGCCAGCTCACCAGGGACTAGCGACTACGAGCAGTACTTC. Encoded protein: CASSPGTSDYEQYF. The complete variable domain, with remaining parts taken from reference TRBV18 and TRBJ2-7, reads NAGVMQNPRHLVRRRGQEARLRCSPMKGHSHVYWYRQLPEEGLKFMVYLQKENIIDESGMPKERFSAEFPKEGPSILRIQQVVRGDSAAYFCASSPGTSDYEQYFGPGTRLTVT.

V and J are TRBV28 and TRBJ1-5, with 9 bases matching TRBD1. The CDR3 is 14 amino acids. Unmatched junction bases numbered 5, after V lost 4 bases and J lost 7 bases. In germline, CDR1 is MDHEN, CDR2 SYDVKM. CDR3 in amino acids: CASSSNRGRQPQHF. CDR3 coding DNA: TGTGCCAGCAGTTCCAACAGGGGGCGGCAGCCCCAGCATTTT.

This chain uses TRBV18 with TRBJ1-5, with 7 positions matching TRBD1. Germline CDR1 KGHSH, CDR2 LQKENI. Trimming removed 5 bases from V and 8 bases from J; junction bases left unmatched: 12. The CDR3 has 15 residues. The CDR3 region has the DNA TGTGCCAGCTCAACCGGACAGGCCCAATTGAAGCCCCAGCATTTT. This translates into CASSTGQAQLKPQHF.

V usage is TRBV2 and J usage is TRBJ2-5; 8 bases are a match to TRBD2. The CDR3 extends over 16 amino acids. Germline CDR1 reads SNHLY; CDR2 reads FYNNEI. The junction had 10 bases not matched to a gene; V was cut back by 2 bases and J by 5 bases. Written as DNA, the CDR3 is TGTGCCAGCAGTGAAATTGGCGGGAGGAGCGGGGAGACCCAGTACTTC. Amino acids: CASSEIGGRSGETQYF.

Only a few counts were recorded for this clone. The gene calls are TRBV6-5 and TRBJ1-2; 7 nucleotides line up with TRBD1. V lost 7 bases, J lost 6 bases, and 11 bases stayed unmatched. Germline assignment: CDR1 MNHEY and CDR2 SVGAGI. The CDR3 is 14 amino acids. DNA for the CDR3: TGTGCCAGCAACCCTCACCAGGGGGTGGATGGCTACACCTTC. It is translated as CASNPHQGVDGYTF.

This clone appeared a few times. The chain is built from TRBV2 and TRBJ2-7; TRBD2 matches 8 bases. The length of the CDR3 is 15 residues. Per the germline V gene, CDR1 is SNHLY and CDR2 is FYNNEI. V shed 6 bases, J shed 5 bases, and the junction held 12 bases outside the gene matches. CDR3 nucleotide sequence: TGTGCCAGCAGGGCCAGCGGGAGCACGAAAAACGAGCAGTACTTC. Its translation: CASRASGSTKNEQYF.

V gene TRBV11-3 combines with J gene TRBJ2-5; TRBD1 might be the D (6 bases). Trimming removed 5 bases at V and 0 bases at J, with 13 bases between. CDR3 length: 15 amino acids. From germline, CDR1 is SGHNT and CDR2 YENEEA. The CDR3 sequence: CASSKRDRYQETQYF. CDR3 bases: TGTGCCAGCAGCAAACGCGACAGGTACCAAGAGACCCAGTACTTC. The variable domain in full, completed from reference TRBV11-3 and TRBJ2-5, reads EAGVVQSPRYKIIEKKQPVAFWCNPISGHNTLYWYLQNLGQGPELLIRYENEEAVDDSQLPKDRFSAERLKGVDSTLKIQPAELGDSAVYLCASSKRDRYQETQYFGPGTRLLVL.